The rows below give T cell receptor beta chains drawn from one sample of a study of CD8 T cells in ankylosing spondylitis. Each CDR3 protein is one row after TCRdb ran MiXCR on the 5' RACE reads. The sample consists of around 480,000 distinct CDR3 sequences, approximately 17% of them appearing once. The sequencing input was blood, either unsorted or a sorted T cell fraction (not recorded which). The source is a male donor with ankylosing spondylitis. The CDR3 runs from the conserved cysteine through the conserved F or W. Fields, in order: J gene, V gene, D gene, clone size, CDR3 DNA, CDR3 protein. D genes are given only for firm matches. Only some rows state a clone size, as once, few, many or a class for expanded clones.

>TRBJ1-5|TRBV5-6|-|-
TGTGCCAGCAGCTTGTGGGGGCCAAATCAGCCCCAGCATTTT
CASSLWGPNQPQHF
>TRBJ2-3|TRBV5-1|TRBD2|-
TGCGCCAGCAGCTTGGGTCCTAGCGGGACCACAGATACGCAGTATTTT
CASSLGPSGTTDTQYF
>TRBJ1-4|TRBV4-2|TRBD1|-
TGTGCCAGCAGCCAAGATCTTCCGGAGGGGGCAGGTCGCGAAAAACTGTTTTTT
CASSQDLPEGAGREKLFF
>TRBJ2-3|TRBV25-1|-|-
TGTGCCAGCAGTGGAAGGGGGAATACGCAGTATTTT
CASSGRGNTQYF
>TRBJ1-5|TRBV6-1|TRBD1|-
TGTGCCAGCAGCCGACCGGGACAGGGCGCGGATCAGCCCCAGCATTTT
CASSRPGQGADQPQHF
>TRBJ1-5|TRBV5-5|TRBD1|-
TGTGCCAGCAGTTTACAGGGGAGTAGCAATCAGCCCCAGCATTTT
CASSLQGSSNQPQHF
>TRBJ1-4|TRBV15|-|-
TGTGCCACGCGGTCGGGGGGGAGCGGTGAAAAACTGTTTTTT
CATRSGGSGEKLFF
>TRBJ2-1|TRBV5-1|TRBD1|few
TGCGCCAGCAGCTTAGGGGACAGGGTGGGAGATGAGCAGTTCTTC
CASSLGDRVGDEQFF
>TRBJ2-2|TRBV20-1|TRBD2|-
TGCAGTGCTCCGGGGGGTCTCCGGAACACCGGGGAGCTGTTTTTT
CSAPGGLRNTGELFF
>TRBJ1-6|TRBV30|-|few
TGTGCCTGGAGTGCGGGCTATAATTCACCCCTCCACTTT
CAWSAGYNSPLHF
>TRBJ2-1|TRBV12-3/TRBV12-4|-|many
TGTGCCAGCATCCCCGGCCAGGGTGGGAGCTCCTACAATGAGCAGTTCTTC
CASIPGQGGSSYNEQFF
>TRBJ2-1|TRBV13|-|-
TGTGCCAGCAGCCAAGGACAGCGCATCGATGAGCAGTTCTTC
CASSQGQRIDEQFF
>TRBJ1-2|TRBV20-1|-|-
TGCAGTGCTTCCCAGACGGGGACGGGTGGCTACACCTTC
CSASQTGTGGYTF
>TRBJ2-3|TRBV6-1|-|few
TGTGCCAGCATATGGACAGCTAGCACAGATACGCAGTATTTT
CASIWTASTDTQYF
>TRBJ2-1|TRBV20-1|-|once
TGCAGTGCCTCGGTCCAGGAACCACAATTCTTCAATGAGCAGTTCTTC
CSASVQEPQFFNEQFF
>TRBJ2-7|TRBV7-2|TRBD2|few
TGTGCCAGCAGCTCAAAGCTACTAGCGGGAGCCCACGAGCAGTACTTC
CASSSKLLAGAHEQYF
>TRBJ2-5|TRBV6-1|TRBD1|-
TGTGCCAGCAGAACACAGGGGGGAGAGACCCAGTACTTC
CASRTQGGETQYF
>TRBJ2-3|TRBV24-1|-|-
TGTGCCACCTCCGCCAATACAGATACGCAGTATTTT
CATSANTDTQYF
>TRBJ2-3|TRBV20-1|-|few
TGCAGTGCTAGAGAAGAAGATACGCAGTATTTT
CSAREEDTQYF
>TRBJ1-3|TRBV24-1|-|few
TGTGCCACCAGTGCCGGAGGGAACACCATATATTTT
CATSAGGNTIYF
>TRBJ1-1|TRBV7-2|-|few
TGTGCCAGCAGCATTAGAGGCGGAAGGGAACGCACTGAAGCTTTCTTT
CASSIRGGRERTEAFF
>TRBJ2-1|TRBV11-2|TRBD2|-
TGTGCCAGCAGCTTATCCGGCGGACTAGCGGGAAGGCGGGGCTCCTACAATGAGCAGTTCTTC
CASSLSGGLAGRRGSYNEQFF
>TRBJ2-3|TRBV10-3|TRBD2|-
TGTGCCATCAAGCGGGGGGTTGGCACAGATACGCAGTATTTT
CAIKRGVGTDTQYF
>TRBJ2-1|TRBV20-1|-|-
TGCAGTGCTCCCGGGCCGACGCAACTTTACAATGAGCAGTTCTTC
CSAPGPTQLYNEQFF
>TRBJ2-7|TRBV12-3/TRBV12-4|-|few
TGTGCCAGCAGCTCCGCGGGACGGCGCGAGCAGTACTTC
CASSSAGRREQYF
>TRBJ2-7|TRBV29-1|TRBD1|many
TGCAGCGCATCCGACAGGGACTACGAGCAGTACTTC
CSASDRDYEQYF
>TRBJ1-4|TRBV20-1|TRBD1|-
TGCAGTGCTATGACTCACAGGGGGTCGGAAAAACTGTTTTTT
CSAMTHRGSEKLFF
>TRBJ2-1|TRBV28|TRBD1|few
TGTGCCAGCAGCACACCGGGACAGGGGTCCTCTGAGCAGTTCTTC
CASSTPGQGSSEQFF
>TRBJ1-2|TRBV20-1|-|few
TGCAGTGCCACCGGAACTGGGGGGGACTATGGCTACACCTTC
CSATGTGGDYGYTF
>TRBJ1-1|TRBV5-1|TRBD1|few
TGCGCCAGCAGCTTACTACAGGGGTCGGGGACTGAAGCTTTCTTT
CASSLLQGSGTEAFF
>TRBJ1-6|TRBV3-1|-|few
TGTGCCAGCAGCCAAGGCCTCGACAGGCCTAATTCACCCCTCCACTTT
CASSQGLDRPNSPLHF
>TRBJ2-1|TRBV11-3|TRBD1|few
TGTGCCAGCAGCTTAGGGGGACAGGGGGCGCTTCATGAGCAGTTCTTC
CASSLGGQGALHEQFF
>TRBJ2-1|TRBV10-3|TRBD2|-
TGTGCCATCAGTGAGGCACTAGCGGGGGACAATGAGCAGTTCTTC
CAISEALAGDNEQFF
>TRBJ2-7|TRBV15|TRBD1|-
TGTGCCACCAGCAGCCCCGGGACAGGGGCCTACGAGCAGTACTTC
CATSSPGTGAYEQYF
>TRBJ2-3|TRBV20-1|TRBD2|-
TGCAGTGCTAGGGGGACTAGCGGGAATGCAGATACGCAGTATTTT
CSARGTSGNADTQYF
>TRBJ1-2|TRBV12-3/TRBV12-4|TRBD1|few
TGTGCCAGCAGTTTCGAACAGGGGGCCTCTGGCTACACCTTC
CASSFEQGASGYTF
>TRBJ1-2|TRBV18|TRBD1|-
TGTGCCAGCTCACCACCGGACAGGGGGCCTGGCTACACCTTC
CASSPPDRGPGYTF
>TRBJ2-5|TRBV9|TRBD1|-
TGTGCCAGCAGCACTGGACAGGGGCGGGGAGAGACCCAGTACTTC
CASSTGQGRGETQYF